These 29 T cell receptor beta chains came from one sample sequenced in a study of blood T cell repertoires in COVID-19. Sequencing was performed with immunoSEQ multiplex PCR; in TCRdb, only in-frame clones are kept and a portion is missing. This table has fewer than 40,000 clones, 85% to 95% appearing once. The sequencing input was peripheral blood. The receptors here all came from a human donor in a cohort sampled during active COVID-19.

This chain joins TRBV14 and TRBJ2-1; TRBD2 matches 15 bases. After removal of 1 base from V and 0 bases from J, the junction contained 10 bases not matched to a gene. Germline V gives CDR1 SGHDN, CDR2 FVKESK. This CDR3 region has 21 residues. The CDR3 nucleotides are TGTGCCAGCAGCCAAGGATCAGGACTAGCGGGAGGGTCAGGCTCCTACAATGAGCAGTTCTTC. It specifies CASSQGSGLAGGSGSYNEQFF.

This chain connects TRBV7-9 to TRBJ2-7, with 7 bases that match TRBD2. V shed 1 base, J shed 0 bases, and the junction held 3 bases outside the gene matches. Germline V gives CDR1 SEHNR, CDR2 FQNEAQ (reference sequence). This CDR3 comprises 15 residues. CDR3 DNA sequence: TGTGCCAGCAGCTTAGGCGGACTAGGCTCCTACGAGCAGTACTTC. Translated: CASSLGGLGSYEQYF.

The chain is built from TRBV7-2 and TRBJ1-3, with D uncertain. V lost 1 base and J 4 bases, leaving 8 bases between the germline ends. Germline CDR1 reads SGHTA; CDR2 reads FQGNSA. This CDR3 contains 14 residues. In DNA form, the CDR3 reads TGTGCCAGCAGCTTAGGATTACGGGGAAACACCATATATTTT. Protein: CASSLGLRGNTIYF.

In its sample, this clone was seen once. The chain couples TRBV5-1 to TRBJ2-3; 7 nucleotides agree with TRBD1. V lost 1 base to trimming and J lost 0 bases; unmatched junction nucleotides: 2. Germline CDR1 reads SGHRS; CDR2 reads YFSETQ. The CDR3 is 15 amino acids. CDR3 DNA sequence: TGCGCCAGCAGCTTGAAGGGGGCTAGCACAGATACGCAGTATTTT. It specifies CASSLKGASTDTQYF.

The chain uses TRBV6-6 and TRBJ2-1, with TRBD2 matching 13 bases. Looked up from germline, CDR1 is MNHNY and CDR2 is SVGAGI (reference sequence). The CDR3 sequence is 14 residues long. V gave up 10 bases and J gave up 6 bases; unmatched junction bases: 6. The DNA for the CDR3 is TGTGCCACCAAGGGACTAGCGGGAATCAATGAGCAGTTCTTC. Protein sequence: CATKGLAGINEQFF.

V and J are TRBV29-1 and TRBJ2-2; 7 nucleotides line up with TRBD1. CDR1 is SQVTM and CDR2 is ANQGSEA in the germline V gene. CDR3 length: 16 amino acids. V gave up 0 bases and J gave up 3 bases; unmatched junction bases: 7. CDR3 DNA: TGCAGCGTTGAAGACTCCAGGGGGACATACACCGGGGAGCTGTTTTTT. Its protein product is CSVEDSRGTYTGELFF.

J is TRBJ2-2 and V is TRBV5-4; D is perhaps TRBD2 (5 bases). Germline V gene sequence: CDR1 SGHNT, CDR2 YYREEE (reference sequence). The length of the CDR3 is 17 residues. Trimming removed 0 bases from V and 6 bases from J, with 18 bases in between. CDR3 nucleotides: TGTGCCAGCAGCTTGGAAGCTCTTTCCGTGGAGGCCGGGGAGCTGTTTTTT. Its translation: CASSLEALSVEAGELFF. Looking up the rest from reference TRBV5-4 and TRBJ2-2 gives the full variable domain: ETGVTQSPTHLIKTRGQQVTLRCSSQSGHNTVSWYQQALGQGPQFIFQYYREEENGRGNFPPRFSGLQFPNYSSELNVNALELDDSALYLCASSLEALSVEAGELFFGEGSRLTVL.

V gene TRBV14 combines with J gene TRBJ2-1; 8 nucleotides line up with TRBD2. The V and J ends lost 4 bases and 7 bases, in that order; junction bases with no gene match: 6. Germline V gene data show CDR1 as SGHDN and CDR2 as FVKESK. The CDR3 contains 14 residues. CDR3 loop: CASSPGLAGNEQFF. The CDR3 DNA reads as TGTGCCAGCAGCCCCGGACTAGCAGGGAATGAGCAGTTCTTC.

This chain joins TRBV15 and TRBJ2-7; perhaps TRBD2 as D (6 bases). Germline V CDR1 and CDR2: LNHNV, YYDKDF (reference sequence). The CDR3 covers 17 residues. The germline V and J ends were trimmed by 4 bases and 0 bases, with 19 bases remaining between them. The CDR3 reads CATSTLKRDGGSYEQYF. The CDR3 bases are TGTGCCACCAGCACTCTCAAGAGGGACGGGGGCTCCTACGAGCAGTACTTC. Full variable domain (rest looked up from reference TRBV15 and TRBJ2-7): DAMVIQNPRYQVTQFGKPVTLSCSQTLNHNVMYWYQQKSSQAPKLLFHYYDKDFNNEADTPDNFQSRRPNTSFCFLDIRSPGLGDTAMYLCATSTLKRDGGSYEQYFGPGTRLTVT.

This clone is a singleton in its sample. The rearrangement uses TRBV6-6 and TRBJ1-2; 10 bases are a match to TRBD1. CDR1 and CDR2 from the germline V gene are MNHNY and SVGAGI (reference sequence). V trimming: 2 bases; J trimming: 2 bases; junction bases outside the gene matches: 2. CDR3 length: 15 residues. CDR3 nucleotide sequence: TGTGCCAGCAGTTACGGGACAGGGGACAACTATGGCTACACCTTC. It encodes CASSYGTGDNYGYTF.

This clone was seen a handful of times. The rearrangement links TRBV4-1 to TRBJ1-5; 9 nucleotides align to TRBD1. Germline CDR1 and CDR2: MGHRA and YSYEKL. The CDR3 runs to 15 residues. V dropped 3 bases and J dropped 7; count of bases not matched to a gene: 7. CDR3 coding DNA: TGCGCCAGCAGCCACCGGACAGGGGACGGGCAGCCCCAGCATTTT. Protein: CASSHRTGDGQPQHF.

V is TRBV4-3 and J is TRBJ1-2; D ambiguous. This CDR3 has 14 amino acids. Germline V gene lookup returns CDR1 LGHNA and CDR2 YSLEER. V was shortened by 0 bases and J by 2 bases, with 7 bases between the two germline ends. Written as DNA, the CDR3 is TGCGCCAGCAGCCAAGATCCACAAAACTATGGCTACACCTTC. Amino acid sequence: CASSQDPQNYGYTF.

CDR3 DNA sequence: TGTGCCAGTAGATCGACAGGGGTGACCTACAATGAGCAGTTCTTC. This translates into CASRSTGVTYNEQFF. The rearrangement joins TRBV19 to TRBJ2-1; the match to TRBD1 covers 8 bases. J was trimmed by 2 bases and V by 6 bases; bases with no gene match: 6. This CDR3 has 15 residues. The V gene's germline CDR1 is LNHDA and CDR2 SQIVND (reference sequence).

This clone was seen once. The chain recombines TRBV27 with TRBJ2-1, with 10 bases lining up with TRBD2. Germline assignment: CDR1 MNHEY and CDR2 SMNVEV (reference sequence). After removal of 8 bases from V and 4 bases from J, the junction contained 2 bases not matched to a gene. The CDR3 is 13 amino acids. The CDR3 DNA sequence: TGTGCCAGCGGGACTAGCGCATACAATGAGCAGTTCTTC. Protein product: CASGTSAYNEQFF.

The rearrangement uses TRBV18 and TRBJ1-6; 7 nucleotides line up with TRBD1. Trimming cost V 3 bases and J 3 bases; bases outside gene matches: 11. Germline V gene data show CDR1 as KGHSH and CDR2 as LQKENI. This CDR3 region has 18 residues. The CDR3 region is CASSPRDRVRYYNSPLHF. The CDR3 DNA sequence: TGTGCCAGCTCACCGCGCGACAGGGTAAGGTACTATAATTCACCCCTCCACTTT.

The V and J genes are TRBV7-2 and TRBJ2-2, with a weak D call TRBD1 (6 bases). Deletions cut 0 bases from V and 3 bases from J, with 26 bases between. The CDR3 runs 21 residues. The germline CDR1 and CDR2 sequences are SGHTA and FQGNSA. As DNA, the CDR3 is TGTGCCAGCAGCTTAGCCCGATGGACAGATCCACGGATGAGGGACACCGGGGAGCTGTTTTTT. Translation: CASSLARWTDPRMRDTGELFF.

The gene calls are TRBV7-2 and TRBJ1-5; no firm D call. Germline loops: CDR1 SGHTA, CDR2 FQGNSA. This CDR3 is built from 13 residues. Trimming left V 2 bases short and J 4 bases short, with 6 bases between. CDR3 region: CASSLILNQPQHF. CDR3 in DNA: TGTGCCAGCAGCTTAATTCTGAATCAGCCCCAGCATTTT.

The chain is built from TRBV4-1 and TRBJ1-2; D may be TRBD1 (6 bases). Germline V gene sequence: CDR1 MGHRA, CDR2 YSYEKL. Trimming cost V 2 bases and J 6 bases, with 13 bases left between them. The CDR3 has 14 residues. CDR3 region: CASSQRQGPDGYTF. In DNA, the CDR3 is TGCGCCAGCAGCCAAAGGCAGGGGCCGGATGGCTACACCTTC.

This chain links TRBV5-1 with TRBJ2-7, with a tentative D call TRBD1 (6 bases). Germline loops: CDR1 SGHRS, CDR2 YFSETQ. With 4 bases removed from V and 2 bases from J, the gap between germline ends came to 13 bases. The CDR3 runs 14 residues. The CDR3 is CASSTTGETYEQYF. As DNA, the CDR3 is TGCGCCAGCAGCACGACAGGCGAGACCTACGAGCAGTACTTC.

CDR3 sequence (DNA): TGTGCCAGCAGCTCCGCGGGAAACCCCTACGAGCAGTACTTC. It translates to CASSSAGNPYEQYF. This sequence joins TRBV5-4 and TRBJ2-7, with D tentatively TRBD2 (6 bases). The CDR3 has 14 amino acids. Trimming took off 3 bases at V and 2 bases at J, with 12 bases between the two ends. In germline, CDR1 is SGHNT, CDR2 YYREEE (reference sequence).

The V and J genes are TRBV9 and TRBJ2-6, with TRBD1 matching over 8 bases. The CDR3 consists of 17 residues. Germline V gene sequence: CDR1 SGDLS, CDR2 YYNGEE. After removal of 4 bases from V and 0 bases from J, the junction contained 6 bases not matched to a gene. The CDR3 sequence is CASSLWTGSSGANVLTF. CDR3 sequence (DNA): TGTGCCAGCAGCCTCTGGACAGGGAGCTCTGGGGCCAACGTCCTGACTTTC.

This sequence joins TRBV10-2 and TRBJ2-4; possible D gene TRBD2, 6 bases. The CDR3 covers 18 residues. The V end lost 7 bases, the J end lost 1 base, and 23 bases lay between the germline ends. Germline values: CDR1 WSHSY, CDR2 SAAADI. CDR3 nucleotides: TGCGCCAGCACCCCCCCAAGTGGTAGCGGCTTGGCCAAAAACATTCAGTACTTC. Its protein is CASTPPSGSGLAKNIQYF.

V and J are TRBV9 and TRBJ1-1; the D gene is possibly TRBD1 (5 bases). The length of the CDR3 is 12 residues. Germline loops: CDR1 SGDLS, CDR2 YYNGEE. V gave up 3 bases and J gave up 11 bases, with 14 bases separating them. The CDR3 DNA sequence: TGTGCCAGCAGCGGATTAGGGGTGGAGGCTTTCTTT. Amino acid sequence: CASSGLGVEAFF.

The genes are TRBV30 and TRBJ1-3; D perhaps matches TRBD1 (5 bases). The CDR3 is made up of 15 amino acids. The germline CDR1 and CDR2 sequences are GTSNPN and SVGIG (reference sequence). V was shortened by 0 bases and J by 0 bases, with 9 bases between the two germline ends. The CDR3 spells CAWSVLGLSGNTIYF. CDR3 DNA: TGTGCCTGGAGTGTACTGGGACTCTCTGGAAACACCATATATTTT.

The chain joins TRBV27 to TRBJ2-7, with 8 bases lining up with TRBD2. V shed 5 bases and J 5 bases; nucleotides not matched to a gene: 11. The CDR3 is 15 amino acids. The germline V gene encodes CDR1 MNHEY and CDR2 SMNVEV (reference sequence). Here the CDR3 DNA reads TGTGCCAGCAGTCTACGGGAGGGGGTGCCCCACGAGCAGTACTTC. Translated, it gives CASSLREGVPHEQYF.

The genes are TRBV19 and TRBJ1-2, with 7 bases aligning to TRBD1. In germline, CDR1 is LNHDA, CDR2 SQIVND (reference sequence). The CDR3 totals 14 residues. The junction had 7 bases not matched to a gene; V was cut back by 5 bases and J by 4 bases. The CDR3 sequence is CASSSGQPSYGYTF. CDR3 nucleotide sequence: TGTGCCAGTAGTTCGGGACAGCCTAGCTATGGCTACACCTTC.

The genes are TRBV11-3 and TRBJ2-1; the match to TRBD2 covers 8 bases. The CDR3 has 13 residues. Germline V gene data show CDR1 as SGHNT and CDR2 as YENEEA. V lost 1 base and J lost 10; bases outside the gene matches: 3. CDR3 loop: CASSLGVAGEQFF. Written as DNA, the CDR3 is TGTGCCAGCAGCTTAGGGGTAGCGGGGGAGCAGTTCTTC.

The chain uses TRBV18 and TRBJ2-7, with 8 bases identical to TRBD1. Germline values: CDR1 KGHSH, CDR2 LQKENI. The V segment lost 2 bases and the J segment 6 bases; nucleotides outside the gene matches: 6. The CDR3 totals 14 residues. Here the CDR3 reads CASSPVGQGVEQYF. The CDR3 nucleotides read TGTGCCAGCTCACCAGTTGGACAGGGAGTCGAGCAGTACTTC.

This chain uses TRBV4-2 with TRBJ2-7; a possible D gene is TRBD1 (6 bases). The germline V and J ends were trimmed by 0 bases and 2 bases, with 14 bases remaining between them. Per the germline V gene, CDR1 is LGHNA and CDR2 is YNFKEQ. CDR3 length: 16 residues. CDR3 in amino acids: CASSQEGLGTPYEQYF. CDR3 DNA sequence: TGTGCCAGCAGCCAAGAGGGCCTTGGGACACCCTACGAGCAGTACTTC.